Listed below are T cell receptor beta chains from one sample, sequenced in a study. TCRdb re-called the reads through MiXCR, storing one row per CDR3 protein. This table has nearly 15,000 distinct CDR3 sequences, 30% to 40% appearing once. Specimen: blood. These receptors all stem from a human donor. CDR3s include the opening cysteine and the closing phenylalanine or tryptophan. D genes are given only for firm matches. Part of the rows lack a size; the others show once, few, many or a class for expanded clones.

D gene: -; CDR3 length: 17; J gene: TRBJ2-1; V gene: TRBV4-3; clone size: few; CDR3 DNA: TGCGCCAGCAGCCAAAGTTTTCAGACTAGGGGACGAGGGGAGCAGTTCTTC; CDR3 protein: CASSQSFQTRGRGEQFF
D gene: TRBD2; CDR3 length: 15; J gene: TRBJ2-5; V gene: TRBV4-3; clone size: many; CDR3 DNA: TGCGCCAGCAGCCAAGATCGGGGACTAGCGGAGACCCAGTACTTC; CDR3 protein: CASSQDRGLAETQYF
D gene: TRBD2; CDR3 length: 16; J gene: TRBJ2-2; V gene: TRBV4-2; clone size: many; CDR3 DNA: TGTGCCAGCAGCCAGAGACTAGCTACGAACACCGGGGAGCTGTTTTTT; CDR3 protein: CASSQRLATNTGELFF
D gene: TRBD2; CDR3 length: 14; J gene: TRBJ2-3; V gene: TRBV7-2; clone size: -; CDR3 DNA: TGTGCCAGCAGCCAGGGAGGGCCCCCAGATACGCAGTATTTT; CDR3 protein: CASSQGGPPDTQYF
D gene: -; CDR3 length: 10; J gene: TRBJ2-2; V gene: TRBV30; clone size: -; CDR3 DNA: TGTGCCTTCGCGACCGGGGAGCTGTTTTTT; CDR3 protein: CAFATGELFF
D gene: TRBD2; CDR3 length: 15; J gene: TRBJ2-1; V gene: TRBV29-1; clone size: many; CDR3 DNA: TGCAGCGTATCTAGCGGGAGGGGTGCAAACAATGAGCAGTTCTTC; CDR3 protein: CSVSSGRGANNEQFF
D gene: -; CDR3 length: 14; J gene: TRBJ2-7; V gene: TRBV30; clone size: -; CDR3 DNA: TGTGCCTGGACCCTAGGGGGGAGCGCCCTCGAGCAGTACTTC; CDR3 protein: CAWTLGGSALEQYF
D gene: TRBD2; CDR3 length: 17; J gene: TRBJ2-1; V gene: TRBV30; clone size: medium-sized; CDR3 DNA: TGTGCCTGGAGTGACCCACTAGCGGGAGACTCCTACAATGAGCAGTTCTTC; CDR3 protein: CAWSDPLAGDSYNEQFF
D gene: TRBD2; CDR3 length: 15; J gene: TRBJ2-5; V gene: TRBV13; clone size: -; CDR3 DNA: TGTGCCAGCAGCTTAAACACCGCCGGGAGGGAGACCCAGTACTTC; CDR3 protein: CASSLNTAGRETQYF
D gene: -; CDR3 length: 12; J gene: TRBJ1-2; V gene: TRBV30; clone size: medium-sized; CDR3 DNA: TGTGCCTGGTCTCATGGCGTTCGGGGCTACACCTTC; CDR3 protein: CAWSHGVRGYTF
D gene: -; CDR3 length: 14; J gene: TRBJ1-4; V gene: TRBV29-1; clone size: many; CDR3 DNA: TGCAGCGTGGGGTCAGCAGGGAGTGGTGAAAAACTGTTTTTT; CDR3 protein: CSVGSAGSGEKLFF
D gene: -; CDR3 length: 14; J gene: TRBJ2-4; V gene: TRBV4-3; clone size: once; CDR3 DNA: TGCGCCAGCAGCCAAGATCCGGGCCCGAACATTCAGTACTTC; CDR3 protein: CASSQDPGPNIQYF
D gene: -; CDR3 length: 12; J gene: TRBJ1-4; V gene: TRBV4-2; clone size: medium-sized; CDR3 DNA: TGTGCCAGCAGCGACTATGGGGAAAAACTGTTTTTT; CDR3 protein: CASSDYGEKLFF
D gene: TRBD1; CDR3 length: 15; J gene: TRBJ2-1; V gene: TRBV20-1; clone size: many; CDR3 DNA: TGCAGTGCTAGAGAAGGGACAGGGGGCAGGCATGAGCAGTTCTTC; CDR3 protein: CSAREGTGGRHEQFF
D gene: TRBD2; CDR3 length: 15; J gene: TRBJ2-1; V gene: TRBV29-1; clone size: many; CDR3 DNA: TGCAGCGTTGATTGGTCTAGCGGGTCCTACAATGAGCAGTTCTTC; CDR3 protein: CSVDWSSGSYNEQFF
D gene: -; CDR3 length: 16; J gene: TRBJ2-1; V gene: TRBV4-2; clone size: medium-sized; CDR3 DNA: TGTGCCAGCAGCCAAGCTACTACAAGCTCCTACAATGAGCAGTTCTTC; CDR3 protein: CASSQATTSSYNEQFF
D gene: -; CDR3 length: 12; J gene: TRBJ2-7; V gene: TRBV29-1; clone size: medium-sized; CDR3 DNA: TGCAGCGTTGAAATGGGAGGTGACGAGCAGTACTTC; CDR3 protein: CSVEMGGDEQYF